A selection of T cell receptor beta chains follows, all from one sample in a study of T cell responses to AZD1222 COVID-19 vaccine. Some clones are missing from TCRdb's copy, which holds only in-frame ones; the method was immunoSEQ multiplex PCR. Among fewer than 200,000 clones, 80% to 90% were seen once, and the ten largest hold 5% to 7.5%. Sequencing was performed on peripheral blood, taken on day 0 of AZD1222 vaccination. Every receptor here comes from an adult in good health. Each CDR3 is given with its conserved first and last residue. The order of the fields is J gene, clone size, D gene, V gene, CDR3 DNA, CDR3 protein. The D gene is left open where the match is weak. Clone size is given for some rows only: seen once, a few or many times, or a class if the clone is expanded.

J: TRBJ1-2; size: -; D: TRBD1; V: TRBV6-5; DNA: TGTGCCGTTCGTCACAGGGGGACAGGGGAAGGCTACACCTTC; CDR3: CAVRHRGTGEGYTF
J: TRBJ2-7; size: -; D: TRBD2; V: TRBV29-1; DNA: TGCAGCGCCCTGGCGCGCGGGGGGTTTTTCTACGAGCAGTACTTC; CDR3: CSALARGGFFYEQYF
J: TRBJ1-6; size: -; D: -; V: TRBV7-2; DNA: TGTGCCAGCAGCCCGAGTCTCAATTCACCCCTCCACTTT; CDR3: CASSPSLNSPLHF
J: TRBJ2-3; size: -; D: -; V: TRBV9; DNA: TGTGCCAGCGGTGGGCCCGCCACCACAGATACGCAGTATTTT; CDR3: CASGGPATTDTQYF
J: TRBJ2-5; size: -; D: -; V: TRBV29-1; DNA: TGCAGCGTTGCCGCGCAGACCCAGTACTTC; CDR3: CSVAAQTQYF
J: TRBJ1-5; size: once; D: -; V: TRBV27; DNA: TGTGCCAGCAGCCGTCAGTGGGGCTATAGCAATCAGCCCCAGCATTTT; CDR3: CASSRQWGYSNQPQHF
J: TRBJ2-1; size: -; D: -; V: TRBV3-1/TRBV3-2; DNA: TGTGCCAGCAGCGTTAGAAGAGACCAGTTCTTC; CDR3: CASSVRRDQFF
J: TRBJ2-3; size: -; D: -; V: TRBV4-2; DNA: TGTGCCAGCAGCCAAGAAGGGAGTCACTTCGCAGATACGCAGTATTTT; CDR3: CASSQEGSHFADTQYF
J: TRBJ1-6; size: -; D: -; V: TRBV11-3; DNA: TGTGCCAGCAGCGTTTTACAGGGTGCAATTGATTCACCCCTCCACTTT; CDR3: CASSVLQGAIDSPLHF
J: TRBJ1-6; size: -; D: -; V: TRBV5-1; DNA: TGCGCCAGCAGCTTCAGGAGCTCCTATAATTCACCCCTCCACTTT; CDR3: CASSFRSSYNSPLHF
J: TRBJ2-7; size: once; D: -; V: TRBV3-1/TRBV3-2; DNA: TGTGCCAGCAGCGGAGACCTCTCCTACGAGCAGTACTTC; CDR3: CASSGDLSYEQYF
J: TRBJ1-4; size: -; D: -; V: TRBV12-2; DNA: TGTGCAAGTCGCAAGACAGGGGAGGAAAAACTGTTTTTT; CDR3: CASRKTGEEKLFF
J: TRBJ2-1; size: -; D: TRBD2; V: TRBV6-5; DNA: TGTGCCAGTCAAAGGGCGGGGGAACACAATGAGCAGTTCTTC; CDR3: CASQRAGEHNEQFF
J: TRBJ1-2; size: -; D: -; V: TRBV6-5; DNA: TGTGCCAGCAGTTACGAGTACCGTGGCGGCTACACCTTC; CDR3: CASSYEYRGGYTF
J: TRBJ2-1; size: -; D: TRBD2; V: TRBV5-1; DNA: TGCGCCAGCAGCTCCCGGACTAGCGGGGGGACCCTCTACAATGAGCAGTTCTTC; CDR3: CASSSRTSGGTLYNEQFF
J: TRBJ1-2; size: -; D: -; V: TRBV10-2; DNA: TGCGCCAGCAGTGAGCGCCAGGGCAACTATGGCTACACCTTC; CDR3: CASSERQGNYGYTF
J: TRBJ2-3; size: -; D: TRBD2; V: TRBV30; DNA: TGTGCCTGGAGTAAAGGCGGGGGGGCCGGGGATACGCAGTATTTT; CDR3: CAWSKGGGAGDTQYF
J: TRBJ1-2; size: -; D: -; V: TRBV27; DNA: TGTGCCAGCAAGGTCAGGGGAACTAATGGCTACACCTTC; CDR3: CASKVRGTNGYTF
J: TRBJ1-2; size: -; D: TRBD1; V: TRBV12-3/TRBV12-4; DNA: TGTGCCAGCAGTTCGACAGGGATCTATGGCTACACCTTC; CDR3: CASSSTGIYGYTF
J: TRBJ2-5; size: -; D: TRBD2; V: TRBV5-4; DNA: TGTGCCAGCAGCTCCCTCGGACTAGCGGGCGAAGAGACCCAGTACTTC; CDR3: CASSSLGLAGEETQYF
J: TRBJ1-2; size: -; D: -; V: TRBV6-5; DNA: TGTGCCAGCAGGGCGACAGTTTTATATGGCTACACCTTC; CDR3: CASRATVLYGYTF
J: TRBJ1-6; size: -; D: TRBD1; V: TRBV28; DNA: TGTGCCAGCACCGTGGGGACAGGGGGCCTGGGGTATAATTCACCCCTCCACTTT; CDR3: CASTVGTGGLGYNSPLHF
J: TRBJ2-7; size: -; D: TRBD1; V: TRBV5-8; DNA: TGTGCCAGCAGCTTGACCGGGACAGGGCGCCAATTAAGCTCCTACGAGCAGTACTTC; CDR3: CASSLTGTGRQLSSYEQYF
J: TRBJ1-5; size: -; D: -; V: TRBV28; DNA: TGTGCCAGCAGTTTCACCCGGGGCCGAAATCAGCCCCAGCATTTT; CDR3: CASSFTRGRNQPQHF
J: TRBJ2-7; size: -; D: -; V: TRBV5-1; DNA: TGCGCCAGCAGCTTGGGTGGCCACGAGCAGTACTTC; CDR3: CASSLGGHEQYF
J: TRBJ2-1; size: -; D: -; V: TRBV7-2; DNA: TGTGCCAGCAGCTTAGGTGGGACCCCGTGGGATGAGCAGTTCTTC; CDR3: CASSLGGTPWDEQFF
J: TRBJ1-6; size: -; D: TRBD1; V: TRBV24-1; DNA: TGTGCCACCAGTGAAAGCCCCACCGCCCGGGACAGCCATTCACCCCTCCACTTT; CDR3: CATSESPTARDSHSPLHF
J: TRBJ2-3; size: -; D: TRBD2; V: TRBV29-1; DNA: TGCAGCGTTGAAATTGCGGGGGGGGGCACAGATACGCAGTATTTT; CDR3: CSVEIAGGGTDTQYF
J: TRBJ1-5; size: once; D: -; V: TRBV28; DNA: TGTGCCAGCACCGACAGCAATCAGCCCCAGCATTTT; CDR3: CASTDSNQPQHF
J: TRBJ2-1; size: -; D: -; V: TRBV6-5; DNA: TGTGCCAGCACCTTGTATGGCGAGCAGTTCTTC; CDR3: CASTLYGEQFF
J: TRBJ1-2; size: -; D: -; V: TRBV5-1; DNA: TGCGCCAGCAGCTTGGACAGGGCCGTCTATGGCTACACCTTC; CDR3: CASSLDRAVYGYTF
J: TRBJ2-7; size: -; D: TRBD1; V: TRBV28; DNA: TGTGCCAGCAGACCGGGACAGTCCTACGAGCAGTACTTC; CDR3: CASRPGQSYEQYF
J: TRBJ1-2; size: once; D: TRBD1; V: TRBV2; DNA: TGTGCCAGCAGCCGGGACAGTGCAGGAGGTGGCTACACCTTC; CDR3: CASSRDSAGGGYTF
J: TRBJ2-4; size: -; D: TRBD1; V: TRBV28; DNA: TGTGCCAGCAGTTTGGCCGGGACAGGGGGCAAGAACATTCAGTACTTC; CDR3: CASSLAGTGGKNIQYF
J: TRBJ2-1; size: -; D: -; V: TRBV7-6; DNA: TGTGCCAGCAGCTTAGGTCCAAGCTCCTACAATGAGCAGTTCTTC; CDR3: CASSLGPSSYNEQFF
J: TRBJ1-1; size: -; D: -; V: TRBV7-9; DNA: TGTGCCAGCAGCTTACAGATTAACACTGAAGCTTTCTTT; CDR3: CASSLQINTEAFF
J: TRBJ1-6; size: -; D: -; V: TRBV3-1/TRBV3-2; DNA: TGTGCCAGCAGCCAGCTCGGACAAAGGGATTCTTCACCCCTCCACTTT; CDR3: CASSQLGQRDSSPLHF
J: TRBJ2-1; size: -; D: -; V: TRBV6-1; DNA: TGTGCCAGCAGTTCAACGGGTCCAGGAGAGTTCTTC; CDR3: CASSSTGPGEFF
J: TRBJ2-2; size: -; D: -; V: TRBV18; DNA: TGTGCCAGCTCCCCACAAGGCTCAGGGCCCGCGAACACCGGGGAGCTGTTTTTT; CDR3: CASSPQGSGPANTGELFF
J: TRBJ2-3; size: -; D: -; V: TRBV29-1; DNA: TGCAGCGTTGTAGACAGAACTAGCACAGATACGCAGTATTTT; CDR3: CSVVDRTSTDTQYF
J: TRBJ1-5; size: once; D: TRBD1; V: TRBV5-6; DNA: TGTGCCAGCAGCTTCACAGGGGTTAGCAATCAGCCCCAGCATTTT; CDR3: CASSFTGVSNQPQHF
J: TRBJ1-2; size: once; D: -; V: TRBV18; DNA: TGTGCCAGCTCACCGGTGGGCGCCGGCAACTATGGCTACACCTTC; CDR3: CASSPVGAGNYGYTF
J: TRBJ1-2; size: -; D: -; V: TRBV28; DNA: TGTGCCAGCAGCCGTGGTTACTATGGCTACACCTTC; CDR3: CASSRGYYGYTF
J: TRBJ2-7; size: -; D: -; V: TRBV12-3/TRBV12-4; DNA: TGTGCCAGCAGTTCCCACTACGAGCAGTACTTC; CDR3: CASSSHYEQYF
J: TRBJ1-4; size: -; D: -; V: TRBV6-5; DNA: TGTGCCAGCAGCTTCCGGGACACTAATGAAAAACTGTTTTTT; CDR3: CASSFRDTNEKLFF
J: TRBJ1-2; size: -; D: -; V: TRBV5-1; DNA: TGCGCCAGCCTCCCGAGCCCAGGTCTATTCTCTGGCTACACCTTC; CDR3: CASLPSPGLFSGYTF
J: TRBJ2-1; size: -; D: TRBD2; V: TRBV24-1; DNA: TGTGCCACCAGTGGTTGGGCTAGCGGGAGGGCCAGGTACAATGAGCAGTTCTTC; CDR3: CATSGWASGRARYNEQFF
J: TRBJ1-5; size: -; D: -; V: TRBV24-1; DNA: TGTGCCACCAGTGATTCGGCTCGTTCTCCCACCAGCTATAGCAATCAGCCCCAGCATTTT; CDR3: CATSDSARSPTSYSNQPQHF
J: TRBJ1-5; size: -; D: -; V: TRBV15; DNA: TGTGCCACCAGCAGAGTTGACGGGAGCAATCAGCCCCAGCATTTT; CDR3: CATSRVDGSNQPQHF